The next 10 T cell receptor beta chains were all read from a single sample in a study of cytomegalovirus exposure and HLA in healthy donors. With 60 Vbeta and 13 Jbeta primers, the PCR was carried out. The table came from immunoSEQ multiplex PCR; TCRdb's copy has only in-frame clones and leaves some out. Of roughly 86,000 clones listed, more than 55% are singletons. Sequencing used PBMCs. Receptor source: a woman in her 50s in good health and CMV-seropositive.

This chain uses TRBV7-2 with TRBJ1-6; 10 bases are shared with TRBD1. Trimming at V came to 4 bases and at J to 10 bases, leaving 7 bases not matched to a gene. Germline V gene sequence: CDR1 SGHTA, CDR2 FQGNSA. The CDR3 loop spans 15 amino acids. In DNA, the CDR3 is TGTGCCAGCAGCTCAAGGACAGGGGGTCGATCACCCCTCCACTTT. This encodes CASSSRTGGRSPLHF.

V gene TRBV2 combines with J gene TRBJ2-7; tentatively, D is TRBD1 (5 bases). Germline assignment: CDR1 SNHLY and CDR2 FYNNEI. The CDR3 contains 15 residues. Trimming cost V 8 bases and J 0 bases, with 17 bases left between them. The CDR3 nucleotides are TGTGCCAGCCACGCAGCTAGTGACAGCTCCTACGAGCAGTACTTC. This gives the protein CASHAASDSSYEQYF.

Here the CDR3 DNA reads TGTGCCAGCAGCTTAGCGTTAGGCCAGGCCTATGGCTACACCTTC. Translated: CASSLALGQAYGYTF. This rearrangement joins TRBV7-9 to TRBJ1-2; D remains unclear. Looked up from germline, CDR1 is SEHNR and CDR2 is FQNEAQ (reference sequence). Trimming pared 0 bases from V and 4 bases from J, leaving 12 bases between. The CDR3 runs to 15 residues.

V gene TRBV4-3 combines with J gene TRBJ2-7; 10 bases agree with TRBD2. V shed 1 base and J 7 bases; nucleotides not matched to a gene: 4. The germline V gene has CDR1 LGHNA and CDR2 YSLEER. CDR3 length: 14 amino acids. This CDR3 reads CASSQVLLAGEQYF. CDR3 DNA: TGCGCCAGCAGCCAAGTCCTACTAGCGGGGGAGCAGTACTTC.

The J gene is TRBJ1-2, the V gene TRBV29-1; perhaps TRBD1 as D (5 bases). The CDR3 totals 12 residues. Trimming shortened V by 3 bases and J by 4 bases, and 9 bases separated the two germline ends. Germline lookup yields CDR1 SQVTM and CDR2 ANQGSEA. CDR3 DNA: TGCAGCGTTGATGGCAGGGCCTATGGCTACACCTTC. Amino acid sequence: CSVDGRAYGYTF.

J is TRBJ2-7 and V is TRBV27; possibly TRBD2 for D (7 bases). Germline lookup yields CDR1 MNHEY and CDR2 SMNVEV (reference sequence). The CDR3 spans 16 residues. Trimming took off 5 bases at V and 4 bases at J, with 21 bases between the two ends. The CDR3 DNA sequence: TGTGCCAGCAGTGGATGGGGAGGGGGGTACCTTTACGAGCAGTACTTC. Its translation is CASSGWGGGYLYEQYF.

The table lists this clone with a few counts. The CDR3, as DNA: TGTGCCAGCAGTGATCAGGCAAACACTGAAGCTTTCTTT. Its protein is CASSDQANTEAFF. The V gene is TRBV6-4, the J gene TRBJ1-1; D gene ambiguous. CDR1 is MRHNA and CDR2 is SNTAGT in the germline V gene. This CDR3 contains 13 residues. V dropped 3 bases and J dropped 2 bases, with 7 bases sitting between them.

This sequence joins TRBV30 and TRBJ2-3; TRBD1 matches at 9 bases. The CDR3 sequence is 15 residues long. Germline V gene lookup returns CDR1 GTSNPN and CDR2 SVGIG (reference sequence). V was clipped by 3 bases and J by 4 bases; unmatched bases: 8. CDR3 sequence: CAWRGTGGAADTQYF. The CDR3 coding sequence is TGTGCCTGGAGAGGAACAGGGGGCGCGGCAGATACGCAGTATTTT.

J is TRBJ1-2 and V is TRBV9; 7 nucleotides align to TRBD1. The CDR3 has 14 amino acids. With 4 bases clipped from V and 9 bases from J, the junction kept 12 bases outside the gene matches. Per the germline V gene, CDR1 is SGDLS and CDR2 is YYNGEE. The CDR3 is CASSRTGLGESYTF. CDR3 DNA sequence: TGTGCCAGCAGCCGGACAGGACTCGGGGAGAGCTACACCTTC.

Written as DNA, the CDR3 is TGTGCCAGCAGTACCCGGACAGGGAATCAGCCCCAGCATTTT. Protein: CASSTRTGNQPQHF. The V gene is TRBV2, the J gene TRBJ1-5, with TRBD1 matching over 8 bases. Germline CDR1 and CDR2: SNHLY and FYNNEI. The CDR3 consists of 14 residues. J was trimmed by 4 bases and V by 5 bases; bases with no gene match: 4.